This T cell receptor beta chain came from a study of long-term antiretroviral therapy in people with HIV. General study results and limits: Post-treatment diversity went higher with ART but stayed below transplant donor controls. Information on adherence to ART, viral resistance or therapy changes was unavailable.

People in the study who had HIV all got their treatment in the United States. As to this clone: Its specificity is unknown.

Version v3.0 of the immunoSEQ assay was performed at survey level. Here immunoSEQ multiplex PCR was the method, and the copy in TCRdb shows in-frame clones only, minus some. There are tens of thousands of clones in the sample; around 84% occur only once, and about 18% lies in the top ten. The CDR3 loop spans 14 amino acids. Germline lookup yields CDR1 SEHNR and CDR2 FQNEAQ (reference sequence). Trimming removed 3 bases at V and 2 bases at J, with 10 bases between. The gene calls are TRBV7-9 and TRBJ2-5, with D possibly being TRBD1 or TRBD2 (5 bases each). This material consisted of unsorted PBMCs, taken 0.1 years before starting antiretroviral therapy. The receptor comes from a man younger than 35 with HIV. The CDR3 DNA sequence: TGTGCCAGCAGCTTCGGGACCAATCAAGAGACCCAGTACTTC. Translating it yields CASSFGTNQETQYF.